The T cell receptor (beta chain) under discussion was sequenced for a study of shared clonotypes between healthy human individuals. Study-level points and caveats: Represented diversity (both genetic and exposure-history) was limited by the small number of donors. Non-shared clonotypes showed lower generation probabilities than clonotypes common to all four donors.

Germline CDR1 is KGHSH and CDR2 is LQKENI. The V gene lost 3 bases and the J gene lost 3 bases, with 14 bases spanning the gap. The CDR3 has 16 amino acids. A note on this clone: Its antigen is undetermined.

Profiled with immunoSEQ multiplex PCR; TCRdb holds only in-frame clones, not every one. The sample carries millions of clones, 95% recorded once. The source material was naive CD4+ T cells sorted from blood. Described subset: CD45RA+ positively selected. The chain joins TRBV18 to TRBJ2-2; possible D gene TRBD1, 6 bases. This receptor was identified in a man in his late teens or twenties in good health. DNA of the CDR3: TGTGCCAGCTCACCCACAGGGCCGCCCTACACCGGGGAGCTGTTTTTT. It codes for CASSPTGPPYTGELFF.